This T cell receptor (beta chain) stems from a study of OX40 agonist ivuxolimab in advanced cancers. The germline CDR1 and CDR2 sequences are LNHDA and SQIVND (reference sequence). V gave up 3 bases and J gave up 8 bases, with 13 bases separating them. The CDR3 runs 13 residues. Generated by immunoSEQ multiplex PCR, the TCRdb table keeps only in-frame clones and is missing some. In the table there are roughly 120,000 clones, roughly 90% of which are singletons. The receptor was isolated from an adult with an advanced solid tumor such as melanoma, head and neck, liver or kidney cancer. Source: CD4+ or CD8+ T cells sorted from blood, taken in a trial of the OX40 agonist ivuxolimab. V and J are TRBV19 and TRBJ1-2, with D hard to call. CDR3 in amino acids: CASSMDLLGGYTF. The CDR3 nucleotides read TGTGCCAGTAGTATGGACCTATTAGGAGGCTACACCTTC.